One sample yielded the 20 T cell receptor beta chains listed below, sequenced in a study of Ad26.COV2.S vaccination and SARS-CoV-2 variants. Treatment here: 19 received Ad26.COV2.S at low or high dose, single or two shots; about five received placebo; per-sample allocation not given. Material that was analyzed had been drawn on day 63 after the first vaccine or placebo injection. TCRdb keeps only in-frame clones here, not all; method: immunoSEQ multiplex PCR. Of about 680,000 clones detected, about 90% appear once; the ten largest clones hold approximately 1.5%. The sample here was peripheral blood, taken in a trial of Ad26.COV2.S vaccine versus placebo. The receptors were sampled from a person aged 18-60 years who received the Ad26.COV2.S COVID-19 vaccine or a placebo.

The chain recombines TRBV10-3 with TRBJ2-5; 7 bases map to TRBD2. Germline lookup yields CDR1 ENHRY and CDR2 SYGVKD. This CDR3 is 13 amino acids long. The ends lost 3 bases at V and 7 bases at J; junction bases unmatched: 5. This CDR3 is CAISDGGTRTQYF. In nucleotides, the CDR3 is TGTGCCATCAGTGACGGGGGGACGAGGACCCAGTACTTC.

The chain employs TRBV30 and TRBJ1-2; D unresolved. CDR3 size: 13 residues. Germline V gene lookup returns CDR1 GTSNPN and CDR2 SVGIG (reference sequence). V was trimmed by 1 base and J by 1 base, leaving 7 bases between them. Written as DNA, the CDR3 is TGTGCCTGGAGTGCTGGGGATAACTATGGCTACACCTTC. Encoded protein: CAWSAGDNYGYTF.

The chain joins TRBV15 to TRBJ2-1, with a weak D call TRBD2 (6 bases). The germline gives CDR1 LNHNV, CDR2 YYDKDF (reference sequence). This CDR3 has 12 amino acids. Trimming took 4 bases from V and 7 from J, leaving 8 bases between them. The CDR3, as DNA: TGTGCCACCAGCACGCTAGCGAATGAGCAGTTCTTC. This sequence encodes CATSTLANEQFF. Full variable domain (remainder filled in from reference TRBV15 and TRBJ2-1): DAMVIQNPRYQVTQFGKPVTLSCSQTLNHNVMYWYQQKSSQAPKLLFHYYDKDFNNEADTPDNFQSRRPNTSFCFLDIRSPGLGDTAMYLCATSTLANEQFFGPGTRLTVL.

CDR3 coding DNA: TGTGCCAGCTCACGTGGACAGGCAGATGAAGCTTTCTTT. This translates into CASSRGQADEAFF. The rearrangement joins TRBV18 to TRBJ1-1, with 7 bases lining up with TRBD1. This CDR3 spans 13 amino acids. Germline CDR1 KGHSH, CDR2 LQKENI. V shed 4 bases and J 7 bases; nucleotides not matched to a gene: 6.

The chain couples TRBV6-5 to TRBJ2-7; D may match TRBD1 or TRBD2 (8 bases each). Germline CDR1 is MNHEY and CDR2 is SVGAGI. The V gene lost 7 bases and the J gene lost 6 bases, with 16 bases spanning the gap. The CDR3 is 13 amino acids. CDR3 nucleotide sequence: TGTGCCAGCAAAGGACAGGGACTAGGCGAGCAGTACTTC. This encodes CASKGQGLGEQYF.

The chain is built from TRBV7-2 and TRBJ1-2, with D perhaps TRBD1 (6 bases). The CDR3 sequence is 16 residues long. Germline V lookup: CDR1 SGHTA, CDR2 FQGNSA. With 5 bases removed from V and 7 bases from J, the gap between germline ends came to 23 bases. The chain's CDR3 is CASSPGGAGDKGGYTF. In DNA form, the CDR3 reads TGTGCCAGCAGCCCCGGGGGGGCAGGGGATAAGGGTGGCTACACCTTC.

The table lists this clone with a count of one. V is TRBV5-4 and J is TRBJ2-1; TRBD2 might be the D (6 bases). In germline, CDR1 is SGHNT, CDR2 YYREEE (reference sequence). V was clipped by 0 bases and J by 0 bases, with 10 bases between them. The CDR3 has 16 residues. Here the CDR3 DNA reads TGTGCCAGCAGCTTGGGAGGAGGGACCTCCTACAATGAGCAGTTCTTC. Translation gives CASSLGGGTSYNEQFF.

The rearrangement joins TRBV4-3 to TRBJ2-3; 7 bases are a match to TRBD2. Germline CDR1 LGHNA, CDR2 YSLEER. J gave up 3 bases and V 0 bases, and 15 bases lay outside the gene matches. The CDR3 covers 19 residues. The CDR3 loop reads CASSQETRTGGPITDTQYF. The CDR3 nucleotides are TGCGCCAGCAGCCAAGAGACGAGAACGGGGGGACCTATAACAGATACGCAGTATTTT.

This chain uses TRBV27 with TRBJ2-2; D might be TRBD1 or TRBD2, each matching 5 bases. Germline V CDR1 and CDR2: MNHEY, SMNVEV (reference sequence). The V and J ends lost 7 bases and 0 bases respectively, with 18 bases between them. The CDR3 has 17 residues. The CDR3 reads CASIGQGRTSNTGELFF. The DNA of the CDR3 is TGTGCCAGCATAGGTCAGGGACGGACCTCGAACACCGGGGAGCTGTTTTTT.

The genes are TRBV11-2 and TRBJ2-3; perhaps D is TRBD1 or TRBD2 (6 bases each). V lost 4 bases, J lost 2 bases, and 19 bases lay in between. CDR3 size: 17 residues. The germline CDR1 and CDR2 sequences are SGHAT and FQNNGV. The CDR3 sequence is CASSSRGVGGNTDTQYF. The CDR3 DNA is TGTGCCAGCAGCTCGAGGGGGGTCGGCGGAAACACAGATACGCAGTATTTT.

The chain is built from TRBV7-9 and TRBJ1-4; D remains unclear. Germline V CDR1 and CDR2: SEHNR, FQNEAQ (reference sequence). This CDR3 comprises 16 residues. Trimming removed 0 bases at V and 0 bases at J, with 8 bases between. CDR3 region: CASSLALGSTNEKLFF. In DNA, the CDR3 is TGTGCCAGCAGCTTAGCTCTAGGTTCAACTAATGAAAAACTGTTTTTT.

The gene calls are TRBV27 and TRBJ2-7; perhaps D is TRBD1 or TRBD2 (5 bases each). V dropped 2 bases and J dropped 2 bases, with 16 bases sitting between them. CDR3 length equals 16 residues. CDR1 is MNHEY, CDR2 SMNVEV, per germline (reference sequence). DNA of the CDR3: TGTGCCAGCAGTTTAAATGGGGACGGGCTCCCCTACGAGCAGTACTTC. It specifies CASSLNGDGLPYEQYF.

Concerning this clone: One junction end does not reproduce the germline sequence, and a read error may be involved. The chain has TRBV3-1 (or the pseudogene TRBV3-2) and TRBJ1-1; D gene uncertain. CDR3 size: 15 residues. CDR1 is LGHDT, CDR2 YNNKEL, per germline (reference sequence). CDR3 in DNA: TGTGCCAGCAGGCAAGGACGTCACCGGGACACTGAAGCTTTCTTT. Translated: CASRQGRHRDTEAFF.

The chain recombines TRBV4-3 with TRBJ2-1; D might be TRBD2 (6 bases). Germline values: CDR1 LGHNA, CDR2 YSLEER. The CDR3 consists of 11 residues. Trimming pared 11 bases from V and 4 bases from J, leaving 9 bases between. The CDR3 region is CAAGGYNEQFF. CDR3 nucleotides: TGCGCCGCCGGGGGTTACAATGAGCAGTTCTTC.

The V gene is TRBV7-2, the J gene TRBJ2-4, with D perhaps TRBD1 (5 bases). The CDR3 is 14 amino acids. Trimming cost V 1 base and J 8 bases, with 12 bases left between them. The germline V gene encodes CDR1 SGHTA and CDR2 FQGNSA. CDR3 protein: CASSLVLWGDIQYF. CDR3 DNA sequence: TGTGCCAGCAGCTTAGTATTGTGGGGCGACATTCAGTACTTC.

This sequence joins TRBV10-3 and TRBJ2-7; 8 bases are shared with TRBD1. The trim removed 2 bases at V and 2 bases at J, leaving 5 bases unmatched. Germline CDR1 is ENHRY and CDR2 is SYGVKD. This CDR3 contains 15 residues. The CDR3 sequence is CAISEHIQGAYEQYF. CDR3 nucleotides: TGTGCCATCAGTGAGCATATACAGGGGGCCTACGAGCAGTACTTC.

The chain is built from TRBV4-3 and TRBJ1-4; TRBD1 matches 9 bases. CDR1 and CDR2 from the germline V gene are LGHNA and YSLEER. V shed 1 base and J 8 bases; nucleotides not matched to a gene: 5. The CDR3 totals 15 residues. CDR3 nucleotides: TGCGCCAGCAGCCAAGTTGGGACAGGGCGGGAAAAACTGTTTTTT. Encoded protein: CASSQVGTGREKLFF.

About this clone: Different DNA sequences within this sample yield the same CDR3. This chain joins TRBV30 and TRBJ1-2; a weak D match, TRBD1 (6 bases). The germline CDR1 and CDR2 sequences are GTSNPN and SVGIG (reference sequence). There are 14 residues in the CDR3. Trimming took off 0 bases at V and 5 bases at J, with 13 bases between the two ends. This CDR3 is CAWSVGGLGYGYTF. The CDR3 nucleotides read TGTGCCTGGAGTGTGGGGGGGCTCGGATATGGCTACACCTTC.

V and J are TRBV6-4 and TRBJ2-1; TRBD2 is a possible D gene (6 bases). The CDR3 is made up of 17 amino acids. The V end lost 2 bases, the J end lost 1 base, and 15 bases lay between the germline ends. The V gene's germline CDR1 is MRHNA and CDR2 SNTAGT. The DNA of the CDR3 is TGTGCCAGCAGTGACCCTTGGCGGGGCCCTTCCTACAATGAGCAGTTCTTC. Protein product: CASSDPWRGPSYNEQFF.

This chain's CDR3 is CASSLNFGGYTF. DNA of the CDR3: TGTGCCAGCAGCTTAAATTTTGGGGGCTACACCTTC. V gene TRBV7-2 combines with J gene TRBJ1-2, with D hard to call. The CDR3 totals 12 residues. V lost 2 bases and J lost 8, with 9 bases in between. The germline gives CDR1 SGHTA, CDR2 FQGNSA.